This T cell receptor (beta chain) was sequenced in a study of T cell responses to AZD1222 COVID-19 vaccine (dated by TCRdb to about 2021). Concerning the study at large: TCR sequencing covered 230 or so trial participants: 207 given two doses of AZD1222 and 26 given two doses of MenACWY control vaccine. Trial participants were enrolled by age into subgroups of 18-55, 56-69 and 70-plus years, and 148, 28 and 57 TCR-sequenced participants, respectively, were included in these subgroups.

The research as a whole found: Most participants were white British and females outnumbered males, and the authors suggested that clonal diversity may have been underestimated. Spike-specific TCR breadth and depth rose significantly after two AZD1222 doses compared with day 0 and with MenACWY recipients. Because no day 14 peak-response samples were available, repertoires were characterized only after the peak T cell response. The whole spike protein was spanned by vaccine-associated CD4 TCRs, and dominant responses were seen in regions 160-218 and 743-854. The 56-69-year group was small, and its depth increase did not reach significance, likely because of low power. Reportedly, almost half of the unique spike-specific TCRs recognized epitopes lying outside the regions that are mutated in the B.1.351 and B.1.1.7 variants. Conclusions about previously exposed vaccinees are limited, since just five to seven AZD1222 recipients were seropositive for SARS-CoV-2 at baseline.

The cysteine opens and the phenylalanine closes a CDR3 of 15 amino acids. This entry keeps only the CDR3 DNA: 45 bases, framed from base 1. Trimmed from V: 3 bases; trimmed from J: 4 bases; junction bases lacking a gene match: 1. CDR1 SGHNT and CDR2 YYREEE were looked up in the germline V gene (reference sequence). Interpreted using the paper, the time point label stands for: baseline before first vaccination. This specimen's treatment or condition label, interpreted: meningococcal conjugate vaccine given as trial control. Samples from vaccinated people were obtained from the UK trials COV001 and COV002, which included a single-blind randomized controlled phase 2/3 trial of AZD1222 (ChAdOx1 nCoV-19) in healthy adults. Trial participant PBMC samples were collected at day 0 and day 28 after the second dose for TCRbeta chain sequencing. The CDR3 regions of human TCRbeta chains were analyzed by immunosequencing. On the study's bioinformatics: TCRs in the repertoires were matched against a reference library of SARS-CoV-2-specific TCRs that had been generated with the MIRA antigen-specificity platform. Breadth was defined as the fraction of unique TCRs that were SARS-CoV-2-associated. Depth was defined as the fraction of total T cells that were SARS-CoV-2-associated. Each spike-specific TCR was assigned to its reactive spike region and to a CD4 or CD8 class using the MIRA data. Log10-transformed breadth and depth values were compared by one-way ANOVA with Sidak's multiple comparisons tests. Held by TCRdb, this immuneACCESS table contains in-frame sequences only and omits some clones. Under half of the omission traces to an unresolved V gene where checked; the cause of the rest is unknown. V and J calls and clone size are copied from that table; D and trimming were computed from the DNA. This sample holds roughly 120,000 clones; 80% to 90% were observed only once. Roughly 3.7% of the sample comes from the top ten.

As for this clone: There is no known antigen for this receptor. No base-level quality is on record; no much larger clone is a single base apart.

Here the chain combines TRBV5-4 and TRBJ2-3; 14 central nucleotides agree with TRBD2. The receptor comes from an adult in good health. The specimen was peripheral blood, collected on day 0 of MenACWY control vaccination. The CDR3 reads as follows: CASSSGLAGADTQYF. The nucleotides read TGTGCCAGCAGCTCGGGACTAGCGGGGGCAGATACGCAGTATTTT. When the CDR3 is completed using the reference TRBV5-4 and TRBJ2-3 genes on either side, the full variable domain is ETGVTQSPTHLIKTRGQQVTLRCSSQSGHNTVSWYQQALGQGPQFIFQYYREEENGRGNFPPRFSGLQFPNYSSELNVNALELDDSALYLCASSSGLAGADTQYFGPGTRLTVL.